This T cell receptor (beta chain) was retrieved from a study of shared clonotypes between healthy human individuals (TCRdb year 2020). For the study in its entirety: A few men and two women, aged 18 to 49 years, made up the cohort. To estimate repertoire size and how much clonotype sharing occurs between individuals, the study deeply sequenced the blood TCR repertoires of roughly 5 healthy adults. Per donor, leukapheresis produced somewhere between about 0.94 and 9 billion PBMCs. Per donor, three plates each were used for CD4 naive and CD4 memory, two for CD8 naive, and one for CD8 memory. Different laboratories and diverse techniques were used to prepare libraries and sequence TCR repertoires, to increase sequencing depth and limit assay-specific biases. Results and caveats for the whole study, not just this receptor: Sampling was restricted to blood, and TCR repertoires in tissues likely differ from the TCR repertoires found in blood. Because the study included a small number of donors, the genetic and exposure-history diversity represented was limited. Roughly 5% of naive CD4, 3.5% of naive CD8, approximately 2.2% of memory CD4, and around 0.4% of memory CD8 clonotypes were shared across several donors. Naive subsets generally had larger estimated clonotype richness than memory subsets. Pairwise subsampling led to the expectation that sequencing depth would affect the degree of clonotype sharing among donors. Rarefaction of sorted-subset datasets indicated incomplete sequencing despite the large sequencing depth. Higher generation probabilities were observed for clonotypes shared by all four sorted-subset donors than for non-shared clonotypes.

CD8 naive samples consisted of CD45RO-negative cells that were positively selected for CCR7, yielding a CD45RA+CCR7+ population without TemRA cells. Donors were healthy HIV-negative adults with no recently reported acute infections or vaccinations. Every donor was a Caucasian adult living in Nashville, Tennessee, USA. After blood collection by leukapheresis, PBMCs were isolated using Ficoll-Histopaque density gradient centrifugation and then cryopreserved in the vapor phase of liquid nitrogen. Analytical flow cytometry was used to check the purity and quantity of every magnetically sorted T cell population. Each sorted fraction had its genomic DNA isolated and then quantified by UV absorbance on a Nanodrop 2000c. At the junction V is shortened by 11 bases and J by 0 bases, with 11 bases in between. The germline V gene (reference sequence) sets CDR1 to LNHDA and CDR2 to SQIVND. The CDR3 has 13 amino acids, counting the end cysteine and phenylalanine. Only the CDR3 region is kept as DNA, spanning 39 bases read in frame from base 1.

Concerning this clone itself: Its antigen remains unidentified. Base-call qualities are not available, and no considerably larger clone is one nucleotide away.

TCR CDR3 regions were amplified from genomic DNA by multiplex PCR using the deep immunoSEQ assay. Extracted genomic DNA from each cell subset was spread evenly across all wells of several immunoSEQ 96-well plates, with each plate serving as a replicate. For sorted subsets, about 220 ng of genomic DNA, equivalent to around 29,000 T cell genomes, went into each replicate PCR. Purified libraries were quantified with a Qubit 3.0 fluorometer, sized on a Bioanalyzer 2100, and re-quantified with the KAPA Library Quantification kit. Each immunoSEQ 96-well plate was sequenced on its own single-read 150-cycle Illumina NextSeq 550 flow cell. The original pipeline was this. Because the immunoSEQ output included only junctional sequences and no quality scores, the filtering could not be the same as the filtering used for full-length reads. Sequences were annotated with PyIR, a Python wrapper for IgBLAST v1.9, using IMGT germline references to assign V/J genes and CDR3. Reads with weak V/J assignments (E-value above 1e-6), missing CDR3, stop codons, out-of-frame junctions, or ambiguous translated residues were removed. V3J clonotypes were defined as sequences sharing an identical inferred V gene, J gene, and CDR3 amino acid sequence. To compute the percentage overlap between repertoires, the number of shared unique clonotypes was divided by the size of the smaller repertoire. Three approaches were used to assess repertoire richness: RTK rarefaction, the Chao1 estimator, and Recon v2.1 estimates of unobserved clonotypes. For all TCRbeta clonotypes obtained by the gDNA method from several donors, generation probabilities were computed with OLGA. Held by TCRdb, this immuneACCESS table contains in-frame sequences only and omits some clones. Under half of the omission traces to an unresolved V gene where checked; the cause of the rest is unknown. V and J calls plus clone size are reproduced from that table; the DNA served to infer D and trimming. A total of around 2,000,000 clones appear in this sample, approximately 95% of them only once. Together, the top ten hold 1.1% of the sample.

This sequence uses TRBV19 and TRBJ2-1; a tentative D call is TRBD2 (6 bases match). The receptor's source is a young man in good health. Sequenced input: naive CD8+ T cells sorted from blood. Interpreted using the paper, the cell subset or site label stands for: CD45RA+CCR7+. The DNA is TGTGCCTCTAGCGCGAGCTCCTACAATGAGCAGTTCTTC. This yields the protein CASSASSYNEQFF.